These T cell receptor beta chains were read from a single sample in a study of blood T cell repertoires in COVID-19. Sequenced by immunoSEQ multiplex PCR; TCRdb stores in-frame clones only, minus some. Among under 150,000 clones listed, about 80% were seen once. The sample was peripheral blood. The receptors were gathered from a woman aged 60-75 years with acute or convalescent COVID-19. Each CDR3 is given with its conserved first and last residue. Part of the rows lack a size; the others show once, few, many or a class for expanded clones.

v_call: TRBV28
j_call: TRBJ2-7
clone_size: few
cdr3_aa: CASSFPAEGGSHEQYF

v_call: TRBV28
j_call: TRBJ2-5
clone_size: NA
cdr3_aa: CASTGREGETQYF

v_call: TRBV10-3
j_call: TRBJ2-7
clone_size: NA
cdr3_aa: CAISESPSGVSYEQYF

v_call: TRBV19
j_call: TRBJ1-1
clone_size: NA
cdr3_aa: CASTRRGMNTEAFF

v_call: TRBV12-3/TRBV12-4
j_call: TRBJ1-6
clone_size: NA
cdr3_aa: CASRQGVSPLHF

v_call: TRBV30
j_call: TRBJ1-2
clone_size: once
cdr3_aa: CAWSVTDLGYGYTF

v_call: TRBV27
j_call: TRBJ2-3
clone_size: NA
cdr3_aa: CASSSLLAGGPGTQYF

v_call: TRBV24-1
j_call: TRBJ1-2
clone_size: NA
cdr3_aa: CATSSGNLVFGYTF

v_call: TRBV9
j_call: TRBJ2-3
clone_size: NA
cdr3_aa: CASSGPGGSGTDTQYF

v_call: TRBV4-1
j_call: TRBJ1-2
clone_size: NA
cdr3_aa: CASSLAGTEYGYTF

v_call: TRBV28
j_call: TRBJ1-1
clone_size: NA
cdr3_aa: CASRSEDLWNTEAFF

v_call: TRBV5-3
j_call: TRBJ1-5
clone_size: NA
cdr3_aa: CARSLRGTWIYQPQHF

v_call: TRBV10-3
j_call: TRBJ1-2
clone_size: NA
cdr3_aa: CAARTGGSNGYTF

v_call: TRBV25-1
j_call: TRBJ1-2
clone_size: few
cdr3_aa: CASAGGFGFNYGYTF

v_call: TRBV6-5
j_call: TRBJ2-1
clone_size: NA
cdr3_aa: CASSLDASYNEQFF

v_call: TRBV7-3
j_call: TRBJ2-1
clone_size: NA
cdr3_aa: CASSPFSGTSGIDEQFF